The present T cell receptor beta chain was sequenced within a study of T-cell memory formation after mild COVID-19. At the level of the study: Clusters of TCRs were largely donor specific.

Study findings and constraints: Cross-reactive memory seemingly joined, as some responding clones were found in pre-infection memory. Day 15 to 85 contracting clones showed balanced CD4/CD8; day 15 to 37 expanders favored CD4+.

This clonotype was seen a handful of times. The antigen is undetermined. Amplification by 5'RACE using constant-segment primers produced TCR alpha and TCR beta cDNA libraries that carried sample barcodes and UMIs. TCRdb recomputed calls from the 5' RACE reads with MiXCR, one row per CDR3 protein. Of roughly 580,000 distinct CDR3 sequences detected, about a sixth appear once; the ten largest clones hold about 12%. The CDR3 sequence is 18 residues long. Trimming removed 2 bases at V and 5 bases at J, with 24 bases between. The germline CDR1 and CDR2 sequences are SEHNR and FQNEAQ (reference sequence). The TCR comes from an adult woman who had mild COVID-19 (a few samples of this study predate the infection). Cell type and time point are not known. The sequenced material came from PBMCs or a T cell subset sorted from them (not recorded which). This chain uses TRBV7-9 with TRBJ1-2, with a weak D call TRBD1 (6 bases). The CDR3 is CASSLFGVLDSRFYGYTF. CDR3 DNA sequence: TGTGCCAGCAGCTTATTCGGTGTACTGGACAGTCGATTTTATGGCTACACCTTC.